This TCR beta chain was captured by sequencing in a study of blood T cell repertoires in COVID-19. Study-level information: Both acute and convalescent COVID-19 samples were obtained from the United States, Italy and Spain. The cDNA or gDNA used as material had been derived from T cells, B-cell-depleted T cells, or PBMCs.

Per the original methods: Counts of nucleated cells, estimated from reference gene primer amplification, were obtained. The assay was immunoSEQ multiplex PCR, and TCRdb's table has in-frame clones only and misses some. V and J calls and clone size come straight from that table; D and trimming were deduced from the DNA. The repertoire consists of 150,000 or so clones, with around 86% occurring once and the leading ten covering under 0.7%. This clone was found once. From germline, CDR1 is LNHDA and CDR2 SQIVND (reference sequence). This CDR3 has 15 residues. The trim removed 2 bases at V and 2 bases at J, leaving 3 bases unmatched.

This chain links TRBV19 with TRBJ2-5; 9 bases align to TRBD2. Sequenced input: peripheral blood. The TCR comes from a man in his 60s with COVID-19, enrolled during active disease. The CDR3 loop reads CASSIILAGQETQYF. CDR3 DNA sequence: TGTGCCAGTAGTATAATTCTAGCGGGGCAAGAGACCCAGTACTTC.